These 6 T cell receptor beta chains were sequenced from one sample in a study of cytomegalovirus exposure and HLA in healthy donors. It was with 60 Vbeta and 13 Jbeta primers that the PCR ran. Generated by immunoSEQ multiplex PCR, the TCRdb table keeps only in-frame clones and is missing some. The table includes 250,000 to 350,000 clones, 70% to 90% detected once. The sequencing input was PBMCs. The receptors originated from a woman aged 18-29 years in good health and CMV-seronegative.

The chain uses TRBV2 and TRBJ1-1, with TRBD1 identical over 9 bases. The germline CDR1 and CDR2 sequences are SNHLY and FYNNEI. The junction had 5 bases not matched to a gene; V was cut back by 7 bases and J by 5 bases. The CDR3 is 13 amino acids. DNA of the CDR3: TGTGCCAGCAAGGGACAGGGCATAACTGAAGCTTTCTTT. Protein product: CASKGQGITEAFF.

The chain has TRBV25-1 and TRBJ2-7; 7 bases map to TRBD2. CDR3 length: 15 amino acids. V lost 4 bases to trimming and J lost 0 bases; unmatched junction nucleotides: 6. Germline V CDR1 and CDR2: MGHDK, SYGVNS. Here the CDR3 reads CASSAGGGGSYEQYF. In DNA form, the CDR3 reads TGTGCCAGCAGTGCTGGAGGCGGGGGCTCCTACGAGCAGTACTTC.

This clone occurred a few times. The chain links TRBV5-6 to TRBJ1-3; D call uncertain. The ends were cut back, 3 bases at V and 2 bases at J, with 9 bases in the middle. The CDR3 has 14 amino acids. Germline values: CDR1 SGHDT, CDR2 YYEEEE. The CDR3 nucleotides read TGTGCCAGCAGCTCGGGAAGGACTGGAAACACCATATATTTT. Translated: CASSSGRTGNTIYF. Drawing the rest from reference TRBV5-6 and TRBJ1-3, the complete variable domain is DAGVTQSPTHLIKTRGQQVTLRCSPKSGHDTVSWYQQALGQGPQFIFQYYEEEERQRGNFPDRFSGHQFPNYSSELNVNALLLGDSALYLCASSSGRTGNTIYFGEGSWLTVV.

The chain recombines TRBV7-8 with TRBJ1-4, with 9 bases that match TRBD1. From germline, CDR1 is SGHVS and CDR2 FQNEAQ. The V and J ends lost 4 bases and 0 bases, in that order; junction bases with no gene match: 6. This CDR3 is 17 amino acids long. CDR3 loop: CASSSRTGVTTNEKLFF. As DNA, the CDR3 is TGTGCCAGCAGCTCGAGGACAGGGGTCACAACTAATGAAAAACTGTTTTTT.

The chain recombines TRBV29-1 with TRBJ2-3; 7 bases line up with TRBD1. Looked up from germline, CDR1 is SQVTM and CDR2 is ANQGSEA. With V trimmed by 7 bases and J by 2 bases, 9 bases remained unmatched. This CDR3 comprises 14 residues. CDR3 sequence (DNA): TGCAGCGGGGACCTCGGGACAGACACAGATACGCAGTATTTT. Residues: CSGDLGTDTDTQYF.

V gene TRBV6-5 combines with J gene TRBJ1-1, with D unclear. V gave up 7 bases and J gave up 11 bases, with 23 bases separating them. CDR1 and CDR2 from the germline V gene are MNHEY and SVGAGI. The CDR3 sequence is 14 residues long. This CDR3 is CASTRGGRGDSAFF. DNA for the CDR3: TGTGCCAGCACCCGAGGAGGACGGGGAGATTCGGCTTTCTTT.